These 2 T cell receptor beta chains were sequenced from one sample in a study of PD-L1 blockade in urothelial cancer (dated by TCRdb to about 2017). The library was produced with the immunoSEQ multiplex PCR assay. TCRdb took over this immuneACCESS table, retaining in-frame rearrangements with V and J assigned. Such tables are incomplete; in checked studies, under half of the missing clones stem from an unresolved V gene, and the remainder is unexplained. The sample table shows 75,000 to 90,000 clones, and roughly 82% are seen once. Approximately 9.5% of the sample goes to the ten largest clones. Specimen: PBMCs, collected around atezolizumab (anti-PD-L1) treatment. The origin of the receptors is a man aged 65 to 85 with urothelial cancer.

The J gene is TRBJ2-3, the V gene TRBV11-3; perhaps TRBD2 as D (7 bases). The CDR3 sequence is 16 residues long. V was trimmed by 5 bases and J by 5 bases, leaving 20 bases between them. Germline V lookup: CDR1 SGHNT, CDR2 YENEEA. The CDR3 sequence is CASSVSSGGGIDTQYF. In DNA form, the CDR3 reads TGTGCCAGCAGCGTATCCTCGGGGGGCGGTATAGATACGCAGTATTTT.

This clone was detected once. The chain couples TRBV11-3 to TRBJ2-7, with no clear D. V was cut by 1 base and J by 3 bases, with 4 bases left in between. Germline CDR1 is SGHNT and CDR2 is YENEEA. The CDR3 contains 12 residues. This CDR3 is CASSLGSYEQYF. In DNA form, the CDR3 reads TGTGCCAGCAGCTTAGGCAGCTACGAGCAGTACTTC.